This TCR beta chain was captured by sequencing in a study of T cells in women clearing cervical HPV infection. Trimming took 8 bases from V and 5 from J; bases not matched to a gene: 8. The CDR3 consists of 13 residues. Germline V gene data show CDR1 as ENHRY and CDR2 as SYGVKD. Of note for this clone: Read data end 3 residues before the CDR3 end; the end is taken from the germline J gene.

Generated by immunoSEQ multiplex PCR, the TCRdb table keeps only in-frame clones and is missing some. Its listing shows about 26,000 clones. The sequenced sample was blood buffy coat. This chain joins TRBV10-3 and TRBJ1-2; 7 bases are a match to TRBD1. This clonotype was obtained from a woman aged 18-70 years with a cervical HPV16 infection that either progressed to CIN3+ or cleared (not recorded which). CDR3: CAIGDSKVYGYTF. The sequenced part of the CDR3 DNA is TGTGCCATCGGGGACAGCAAGGTTTATGGC.